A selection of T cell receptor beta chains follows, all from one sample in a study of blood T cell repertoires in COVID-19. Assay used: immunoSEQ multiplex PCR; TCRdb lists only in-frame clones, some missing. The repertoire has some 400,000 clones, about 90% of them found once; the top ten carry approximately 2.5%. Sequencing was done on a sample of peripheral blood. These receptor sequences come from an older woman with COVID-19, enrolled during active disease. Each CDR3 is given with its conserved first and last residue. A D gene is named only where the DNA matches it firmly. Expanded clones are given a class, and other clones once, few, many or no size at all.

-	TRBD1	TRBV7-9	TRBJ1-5	TGTGCCAGCAGCTTAGCGTCACAGGGGAGCAATCAGCCCCAGCATTTT	CASSLASQGSNQPQHF
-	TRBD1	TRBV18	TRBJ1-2	TGTGCCAGCTCACCACTCCCCGGACAGGCGGCCCACTATGGCTACACCTTC	CASSPLPGQAAHYGYTF
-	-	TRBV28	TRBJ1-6	TGTGCCAGCAATACTCCAGGGGTGTACCTAGCACCCCTCCACTTT	CASNTPGVYLAPLHF
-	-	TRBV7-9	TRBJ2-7	TGTGCCAGCAGCTCCTCCATCAGCTCCTACGAGCAGTACTTC	CASSSSISSYEQYF
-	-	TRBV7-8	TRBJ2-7	TGTGCCAGCAGCTTAAATAGCTACGAGCAGTACTTC	CASSLNSYEQYF
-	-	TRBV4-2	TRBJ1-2	TGTGCCAGCAGCCAAGGTGGGGGCGCTGGCTACACCTTC	CASSQGGGAGYTF
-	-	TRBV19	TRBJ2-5	TGTGCCAGTAGTATAGCCGCGGCCGGTGGGGAGACCCAGTACTTC	CASSIAAAGGETQYF
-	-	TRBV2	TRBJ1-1	TGTGCCAGCAGTTTTCTGGCGGGGATGAACACTGAAGCTTTCTTT	CASSFLAGMNTEAFF
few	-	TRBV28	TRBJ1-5	TGTGCCAGCAGTTTCAGGGGTCAGCCCCAGCATTTT	CASSFRGQPQHF
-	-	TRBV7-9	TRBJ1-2	TGTGCCAGCAGCTCCAGGGCCAACTATGGCTACACCTTC	CASSSRANYGYTF
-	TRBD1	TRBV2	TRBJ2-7	TGTGCCAGCAGAGACGGGACAGGGACGTTCTACGAGCAGTACTTC	CASRDGTGTFYEQYF
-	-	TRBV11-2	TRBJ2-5	TGTGCCAGCAGCTTAGGACGGGGTGGGCACGAGACCCAGTACTTC	CASSLGRGGHETQYF
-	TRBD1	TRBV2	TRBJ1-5	TGTGCCAGCAGGTGGACAGGGAGCAATCAGCCCCAGCATTTT	CASRWTGSNQPQHF
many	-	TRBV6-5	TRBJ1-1	TGTGCCAGCAGATCGGGACTAATCGGGAACACTGAAGCTTTCTTT	CASRSGLIGNTEAFF
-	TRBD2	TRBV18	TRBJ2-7	TGTGCCAGCTCACTCACGCGGGGGAGCTCCTACGAGCAGTACTTC	CASSLTRGSSYEQYF
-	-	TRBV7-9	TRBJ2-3	TGTGCCAGCAGCTTAGGGCGTACGGGGCAGTATTTT	CASSLGRTGQYF
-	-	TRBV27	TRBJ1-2	TGTGCCAGCAGTATTTACTCCACCAAAACTAATAACTATGGCTACACCTTC	CASSIYSTKTNNYGYTF
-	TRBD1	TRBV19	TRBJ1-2	TGTGCCAGTACATCTTTATTAGATCATGACAGGGACAATTATGGCTACACCTTC	CASTSLLDHDRDNYGYTF
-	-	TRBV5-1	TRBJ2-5	TGCGCCAGCAGCGCGGGGACGGTGGAGACCCAGTACTTC	CASSAGTVETQYF
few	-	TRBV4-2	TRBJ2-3	TGTGCCAGCAGCCAAGAGGCTCTAGCTAGCACGCAGTATTTT	CASSQEALASTQYF
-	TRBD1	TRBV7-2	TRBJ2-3	TGTGCCAGCAGCCAAGACAGGGGTTGGGATACGCAGTATTTT	CASSQDRGWDTQYF
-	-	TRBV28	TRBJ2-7	TGTGCCAGCAGTTGGCCGGGGCAGGGGAGAGGGTACGAGCAGTACTTC	CASSWPGQGRGYEQYF
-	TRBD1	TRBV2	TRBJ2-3	TGTGCCAGCAGGGACAGGGGGAGCACAGATACGCAGTATTTT	CASRDRGSTDTQYF
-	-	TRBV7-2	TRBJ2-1	TGTGCCAGCAGCCACCGGGATCCCAGGAGCTCCTACAATGAGCAGTTCTTC	CASSHRDPRSSYNEQFF
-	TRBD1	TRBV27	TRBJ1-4	TGTGCCAGCAGTTTATCGGGGACAGGGATTGAAAAACTGTTTTTT	CASSLSGTGIEKLFF
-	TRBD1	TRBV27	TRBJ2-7	TGTGCCAGCAGTTACGACAGGGCAACGAGTGAGCAGTACTTC	CASSYDRATSEQYF
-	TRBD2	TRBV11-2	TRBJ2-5	TGTGCCAGCAAACTAGCGGGGGGCCGGGAGACCCAGTACTTC	CASKLAGGRETQYF
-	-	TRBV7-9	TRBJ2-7	TGTGCCAGCAGCTTAGCGGGAGGTTACGAGCAGTACTTC	CASSLAGGYEQYF
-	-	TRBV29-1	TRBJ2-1	TGCAGCGCCTTCCGGGGGACTTACAATGAGCAGTTCTTC	CSAFRGTYNEQFF
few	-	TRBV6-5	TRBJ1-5	TGTGCCAGCAGTTACATCGGGGGGAATCAGCCCCAGCATTTT	CASSYIGGNQPQHF
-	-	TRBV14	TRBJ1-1	TGTGCCAGCAGCCAAGGGCAGGTCACTGAAGCTTTCTTT	CASSQGQVTEAFF
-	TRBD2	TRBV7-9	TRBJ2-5	TGTGCCAGCAGCTCCCTGCCCGGGGGGGGATGGTCGCAAGAGACCCAGTACTTC	CASSSLPGGGWSQETQYF
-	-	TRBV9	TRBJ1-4	TGTGCCAGCAGCGCCGGACTCGGGGAGGGAAGCGAAAAACTGTTTTTT	CASSAGLGEGSEKLFF
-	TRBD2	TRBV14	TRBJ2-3	TGTGCCAGCAGCCAGTTAGCGGGGCCCACAGATACGCAGTATTTT	CASSQLAGPTDTQYF
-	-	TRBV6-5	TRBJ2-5	TGTGCCAGTCCGGGGACTCCAATATCCCAAGAGACCCAGTACTTC	CASPGTPISQETQYF
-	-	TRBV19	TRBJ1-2	TGTGCCAGTAGTATACCCCCCCTGGGCTACACCTTC	CASSIPPLGYTF
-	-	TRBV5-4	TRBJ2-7	TGTGCCAGCAGCTTGGGAGGTCAGAATTCCGACGAGCAGTACTTC	CASSLGGQNSDEQYF
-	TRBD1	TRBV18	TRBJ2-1	TGTGCCAGCTCACCACCGGGGACAGGGAACGAGCAGTTCTTC	CASSPPGTGNEQFF
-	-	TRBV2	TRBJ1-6	TGTGCCAGCAGTGTCATGAGCGAAAATTCACCCCTCCACTTT	CASSVMSENSPLHF
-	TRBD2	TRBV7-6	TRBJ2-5	TGTGCCAGCAGCTTAACGGGGGGGGGAGTAAAACAAGAGACCCAGTACTTC	CASSLTGGGVKQETQYF
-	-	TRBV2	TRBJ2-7	TGTGCCAGCAGTAACAGGGTTTCCTACGAGCAGTACTTC	CASSNRVSYEQYF
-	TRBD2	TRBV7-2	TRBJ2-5	TGTGCCAGCAGCTTAGATCACAAGGGACTAGCGGGGGTACAAGAGACCCAGTACTTC	CASSLDHKGLAGVQETQYF
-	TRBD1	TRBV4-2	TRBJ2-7	TGTGCCAGCAGCCAGGGACAGGGGGCCACCTACGAGCAGTACTTC	CASSQGQGATYEQYF
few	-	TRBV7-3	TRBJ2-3	TGTGCCAGCAGCTTAAGAGCTAGCACAGATACGCAGTATTTT	CASSLRASTDTQYF
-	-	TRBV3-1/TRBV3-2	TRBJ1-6	TGTGCCAGCAGCCAAGGGGCTCAGAGCTCCTATAATTCACCCCTCCACTTT	CASSQGAQSSYNSPLHF
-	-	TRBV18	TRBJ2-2	TGTGCCAGCTCACCACCGGGGCGCAGCACGAACACCGGGGAGCTGTTTTTT	CASSPPGRSTNTGELFF
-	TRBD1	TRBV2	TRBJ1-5	TGTGCCAGCAGCGGACAGACAGGGGGCAATCAGCCCCAGCATTTT	CASSGQTGGNQPQHF
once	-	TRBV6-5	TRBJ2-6	TGTGCCAGCAGTTACAGGGGCTCTGGGGCCAACGTCCTGACTTTC	CASSYRGSGANVLTF
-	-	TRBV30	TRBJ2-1	TGTGCCTGGGCGGCGGTATCCAATGAGCAGTTCTTC	CAWAAVSNEQFF
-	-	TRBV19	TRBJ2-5	TGTGCCAGTAGTATGACTCGCGGGGGCCGAGAAGAGACCCAGTACTTC	CASSMTRGGREETQYF
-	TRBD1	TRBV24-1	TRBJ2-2	TGTGCCACCACCGGGACAGGGAATCCCGGGGAGCTGTTTTTT	CATTGTGNPGELFF
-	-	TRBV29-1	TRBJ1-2	TGCAGCGGACGGGGATGGGGCTATGGCTACACCTTC	CSGRGWGYGYTF
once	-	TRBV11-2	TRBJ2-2	TGTGCCAGCAGCCTCAGGGAATCGAACACCGGGGAGCTGTTTTTT	CASSLRESNTGELFF
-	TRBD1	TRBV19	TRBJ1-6	TGTGCCAGTGGCCACCCCTCAGGGGGCGGAATTATAGGTTCACCCCTCCACTTT	CASGHPSGGGIIGSPLHF
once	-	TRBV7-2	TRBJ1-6	TGTGCCAGCAGCCAAGGGCGGCAGGGCGGCTCACCCCTCCACTTT	CASSQGRQGGSPLHF